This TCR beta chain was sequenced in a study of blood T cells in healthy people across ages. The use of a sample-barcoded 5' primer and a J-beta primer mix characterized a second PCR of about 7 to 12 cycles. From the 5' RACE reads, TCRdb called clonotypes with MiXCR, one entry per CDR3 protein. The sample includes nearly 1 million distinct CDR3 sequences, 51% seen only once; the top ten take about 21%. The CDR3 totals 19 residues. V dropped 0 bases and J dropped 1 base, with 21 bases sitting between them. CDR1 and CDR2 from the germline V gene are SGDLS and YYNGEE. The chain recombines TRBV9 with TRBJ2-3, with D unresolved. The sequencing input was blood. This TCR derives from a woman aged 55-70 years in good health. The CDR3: CASSVAVELGWEGTDTQYF. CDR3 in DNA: TGTGCCAGCAGCGTAGCTGTCGAGCTAGGTTGGGAAGGCACAGATACGCAGTATTTT.